Listed below are T cell receptor beta chains from one sample, sequenced in a study of regulatory T cells in long-lasting Graves disease. TCRdb passed the multiplex PCR reads through MiXCR, listing each CDR3 protein once. This repertoire shows some 450,000 distinct CDR3 sequences, 20% to 30% found once; its top ten account for around 26%. The material sequenced was peripheral blood mononuclear cells (PBMCs), taken when the disease was refractory, from a patient treated with antithyroid drugs. The receptors derive from a female donor with Graves disease. Each CDR3 is given with its conserved first and last residue. A D gene is named only where the DNA matches it firmly. Size tells how often a clone was seen (once, few, many) or the class of an expanded clone, and some rows leave it out.

-,TRBV19,-,TRBJ1-4,CASSMFFGGRRNEKLFF,TGTGCCAGTAGTATGTTCTTCGGCGGACGGAGGAATGAAAAACTGTTTTTT
TRBD1,TRBV19,once,TRBJ2-7,CASSIVPGTASYEQYF,TGTGCCAGTAGTATAGTTCCCGGGACAGCATCCTACGAGCAGTACTTC
TRBD2,TRBV5-1,few,TRBJ2-7,CASSLEASGVYEQYF,TGCGCCAGCAGCTTGGAGGCTAGCGGGGTCTACGAGCAGTACTTC
-,TRBV5-5,-,TRBJ2-1,CASSLAHGYNEQFF,TGTGCCAGCAGCTTGGCCCACGGATACAATGAGCAGTTCTTC
TRBD2,TRBV5-5,many,TRBJ2-5,CASSLALRLAGEGETQYF,TGTGCCAGCAGCTTGGCCCTTAGGCTAGCGGGAGAGGGAGAGACCCAGTACTTC
-,TRBV6-1,many,TRBJ1-1,CASSEAENTEAFF,TGTGCCAGCAGTGAAGCGGAGAACACTGAAGCTTTCTTT
-,TRBV9,-,TRBJ2-6,CASSALLSGANVLTF,TGTGCCAGCAGCGCCCTGCTATCTGGGGCCAACGTCCTGACTTTC
TRBD1,TRBV12-3/TRBV12-4,-,TRBJ2-7,CASSVPNRDRAYEQYF,TGTGCCAGCAGTGTACCGAACCGGGACAGGGCATACGAGCAGTACTTC
-,TRBV15,few,TRBJ2-7,CATSRDKGSYEQYF,TGTGCCACCAGCAGAGATAAGGGTTCCTACGAGCAGTACTTC
TRBD2,TRBV28,few,TRBJ2-7,CASSSLAGDEVAHEQYF,TGTGCCAGCAGTTCACTAGCGGGAGACGAGGTCGCCCACGAGCAGTACTTC
-,TRBV30,-,TRBJ1-2,CAWITGGGGYTF,TGTGCCTGGATAACGGGCGGGGGTGGCTACACCTTC
TRBD2,TRBV7-9,-,TRBJ2-7,CASSFGLGLTGEQYF,TGTGCCAGCAGCTTCGGACTAGGCCTGACCGGCGAGCAGTACTTC
TRBD2,TRBV29-1,-,TRBJ2-7,CSVGPAGDYEQYF,TGCAGCGTTGGCCCAGCGGGGGACTACGAGCAGTACTTC
-,TRBV15,-,TRBJ1-1,CATRAPAQLNTEAFF,TGTGCCACCAGGGCCCCAGCGCAATTGAACACTGAAGCTTTCTTT
TRBD2,TRBV3-1,-,TRBJ2-5,CASSQPSPGGWGQETQYF,TGTGCCAGCAGCCAGCCTTCTCCGGGAGGATGGGGACAAGAGACCCAGTACTTC
-,TRBV10-3,few,TRBJ2-2,CAISFDQTGELFF,TGTGCCATCAGTTTTGATCAGACCGGGGAGCTGTTTTTT
TRBD1,TRBV6-2/TRBV6-3,-,TRBJ1-2,CASRLGQYYGYTF,TGTGCCAGCAGATTGGGACAGTACTATGGCTACACCTTC
TRBD1,TRBV25-1,few,TRBJ1-4,CASSVGTANEKLFF,TGTGCCAGCAGTGTCGGGACAGCTAATGAAAAACTGTTTTTT
-,TRBV18,many,TRBJ2-5,CASSPKAQETQYF,TGTGCCAGCTCACCAAAAGCCCAAGAGACCCAGTACTTC
-,TRBV10-3,once,TRBJ1-1,CAISVKQADEAFF,TGTGCCATCAGTGTAAAACAGGCGGATGAAGCTTTCTTT
-,TRBV11-2,many,TRBJ2-5,CASSPTRNQETQYF,TGTGCCAGCAGCCCTACCAGGAATCAAGAGACCCAGTACTTC
-,TRBV27,few,TRBJ2-7,CASSLNRVEQYF,TGTGCCAGCAGTTTGAACAGGGTTGAGCAGTACTTC
TRBD1,TRBV6-1,few,TRBJ1-2,CASSANRGEIYGYTF,TGTGCCAGCAGTGCCAACAGGGGGGAGATCTATGGCTACACCTTC
-,TRBV20-1,many,TRBJ2-5,CSARDSGSGETQYF,TGCAGTGCTAGAGATTCGGGTAGTGGGGAGACCCAGTACTTC
TRBD2,TRBV25-1,-,TRBJ2-3,CASSEYISGMFSDTQYF,TGTGCCAGCAGTGAATATATTAGCGGGATGTTTTCGGATACGCAGTATTTT
TRBD1,TRBV5-1,few,TRBJ2-7,CASSSDRVNYEQYF,TGCGCCAGCAGCTCGGACAGGGTAAACTACGAGCAGTACTTC
-,TRBV2,many,TRBJ1-1,CASTILKNTEAFF,TGTGCCAGCACTATCTTGAAAAACACTGAAGCTTTCTTT
TRBD2,TRBV24-1,many,TRBJ2-5,CATSESSGNQETQYF,TGTGCCACCAGTGAATCTAGCGGCAACCAAGAGACCCAGTACTTC
-,TRBV28,many,TRBJ1-1,CASSFGGIPNTEAFF,TGTGCCAGCAGTTTCGGGGGGATTCCGAACACTGAAGCTTTCTTT
-,TRBV10-3,few,TRBJ1-2,CAISVQTNYGYTF,TGTGCCATCAGTGTACAGACTAACTATGGCTACACCTTC
TRBD1,TRBV29-1,-,TRBJ1-2,CSVPPDRNSYGYTF,TGCAGCGTTCCACCGGACAGGAATAGCTATGGCTACACCTTC
-,TRBV27,many,TRBJ1-2,CASSLSMRTYGYTF,TGTGCCAGCAGTTTATCGATGAGGACCTATGGCTACACCTTC
-,TRBV11-2,many,TRBJ1-2,CASSLGSGYTF,TGTGCCAGCAGCTTAGGCAGTGGCTACACCTTC
TRBD1,TRBV10-3,-,TRBJ1-4,CAISEKGQTYEKLFF,TGTGCCATCAGTGAGAAGGGACAGACGTATGAAAAACTGTTTTTT
TRBD1,TRBV5-1,-,TRBJ2-5,CASSRQGEAQETQYF,TGCGCCAGCAGCCGACAGGGGGAGGCCCAAGAGACCCAGTACTTC